What follows describes a single T cell receptor beta chain. Antigen specificity is unknown. The data derive from a study of T cells in localized non-small cell lung cancer. CDR1 is SGHKS and CDR2 is YYEKEE in the germline V gene (reference sequence). Trimming took 5 bases from V and 6 from J; bases not matched to a gene: 11. CDR3 length equals 15 residues. The assay was immunoSEQ multiplex PCR, and TCRdb's table has in-frame clones only and misses some. Among around 50,000 clones listed, more than 80% were seen once. Study-wide points: There was an association of higher blood T cell density with longer overall survival. A median approximately 57 of the top 100 tumor clones appeared in adjacent lung.

This TCR derives from a male donor older than 55 with stage III squamous cell lung carcinoma. The sequencing used peripheral blood, collected before any cancer treatment. This chain uses TRBV5-5 with TRBJ2-7; TRBD1 matches 10 bases. The DNA for the CDR3 is TGTGCCAGCAGATTGACAGGGGGCTCGAGCGCCGAGCAGTACTTC. Its translation is CASRLTGGSSAEQYF. The full variable domain, its missing parts supplied by reference TRBV5-5 and TRBJ2-7, is DAGVTQSPTHLIKTRGQQVTLRCSPISGHKSVSWYQQVLGQGPQFIFQYYEKEERGRGNFPDRFSARQFPNYSSELNVNALLLGDSALYLCASRLTGGSSAEQYFGPGTRLTVT.